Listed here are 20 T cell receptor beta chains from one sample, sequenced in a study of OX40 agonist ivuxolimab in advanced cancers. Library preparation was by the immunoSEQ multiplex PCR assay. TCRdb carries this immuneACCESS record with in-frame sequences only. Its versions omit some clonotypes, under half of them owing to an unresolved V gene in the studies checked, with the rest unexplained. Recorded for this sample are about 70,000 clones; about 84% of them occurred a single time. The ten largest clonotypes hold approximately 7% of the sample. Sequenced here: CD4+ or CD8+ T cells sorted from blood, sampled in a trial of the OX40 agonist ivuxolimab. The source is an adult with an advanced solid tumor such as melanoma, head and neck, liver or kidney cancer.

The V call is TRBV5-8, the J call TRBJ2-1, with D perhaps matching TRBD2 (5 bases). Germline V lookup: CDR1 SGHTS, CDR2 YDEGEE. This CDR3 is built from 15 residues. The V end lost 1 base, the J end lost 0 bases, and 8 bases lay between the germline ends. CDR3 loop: CASSLRGSSYNEQFF. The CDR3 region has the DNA TGTGCCAGCAGCTTGCGGGGAAGCTCCTACAATGAGCAGTTCTTC.

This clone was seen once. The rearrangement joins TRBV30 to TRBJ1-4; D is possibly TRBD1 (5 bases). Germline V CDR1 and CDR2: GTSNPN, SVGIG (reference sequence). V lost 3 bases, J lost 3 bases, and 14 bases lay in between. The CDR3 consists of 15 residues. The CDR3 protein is CAWRPNRNPNEKLFF. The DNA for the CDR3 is TGTGCCTGGAGACCAAACAGGAACCCTAATGAAAAACTGTTTTTT.

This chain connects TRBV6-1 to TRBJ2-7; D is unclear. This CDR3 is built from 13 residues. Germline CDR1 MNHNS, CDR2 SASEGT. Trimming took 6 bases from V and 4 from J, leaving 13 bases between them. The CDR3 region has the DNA TGTGCCAGCAGCCCCTCGTTCTTTTACGAGCAGTACTTC. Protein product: CASSPSFFYEQYF.

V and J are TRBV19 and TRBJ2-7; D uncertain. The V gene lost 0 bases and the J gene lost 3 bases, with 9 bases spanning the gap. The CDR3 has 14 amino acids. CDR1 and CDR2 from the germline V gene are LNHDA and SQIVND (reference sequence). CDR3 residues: CASSIDLNSYEQYF. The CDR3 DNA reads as TGTGCCAGTAGTATAGATCTAAACAGCTACGAGCAGTACTTC.

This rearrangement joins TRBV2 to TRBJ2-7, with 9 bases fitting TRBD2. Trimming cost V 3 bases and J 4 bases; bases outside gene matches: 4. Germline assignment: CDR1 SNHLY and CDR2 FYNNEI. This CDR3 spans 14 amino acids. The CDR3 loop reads CASSDRRGGYEQYF. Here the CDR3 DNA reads TGTGCCAGCAGTGATCGGCGGGGGGGATACGAGCAGTACTTC.

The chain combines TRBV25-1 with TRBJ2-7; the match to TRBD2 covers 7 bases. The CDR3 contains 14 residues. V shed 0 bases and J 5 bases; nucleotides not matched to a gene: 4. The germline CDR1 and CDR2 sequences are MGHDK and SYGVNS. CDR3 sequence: CASSEYGGENEQYF. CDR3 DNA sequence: TGTGCCAGCAGTGAATATGGGGGGGAAAACGAGCAGTACTTC.

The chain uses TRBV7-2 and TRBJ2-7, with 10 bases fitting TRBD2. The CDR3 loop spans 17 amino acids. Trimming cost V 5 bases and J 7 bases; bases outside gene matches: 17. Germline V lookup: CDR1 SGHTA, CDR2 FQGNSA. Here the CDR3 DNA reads TGTGCCAGCAGCCGGTCATTTCGAAGCGGGAGGGCCTGGGAGCAGTACTTC. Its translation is CASSRSFRSGRAWEQYF.

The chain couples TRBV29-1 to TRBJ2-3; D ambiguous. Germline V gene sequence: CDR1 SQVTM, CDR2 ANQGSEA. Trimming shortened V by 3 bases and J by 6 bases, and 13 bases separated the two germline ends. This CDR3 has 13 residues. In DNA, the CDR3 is TGCAGCGTTGAGCATGGAGTTCTGGATACGCAGTATTTT. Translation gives CSVEHGVLDTQYF.

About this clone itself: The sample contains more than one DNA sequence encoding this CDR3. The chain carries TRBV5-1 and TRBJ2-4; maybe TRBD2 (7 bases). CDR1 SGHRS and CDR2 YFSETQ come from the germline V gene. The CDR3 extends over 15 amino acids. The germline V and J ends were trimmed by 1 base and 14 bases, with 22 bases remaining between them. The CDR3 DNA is TGCGCCAGCAGCTTGAAACAGGGACTAAGGCGAAAAAAGTACTTC. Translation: CASSLKQGLRRKKYF. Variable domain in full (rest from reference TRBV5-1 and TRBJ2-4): KAGVTQTPRYLIKTRGQQVTLSCSPISGHRSVSWYQQTPGQGLQFLFEYFSETQRNKGNFPGRFSGRQFSNSRSEMNVSTLELGDSALYLCASSLKQGLRRKKYFGAGTRLSVL.

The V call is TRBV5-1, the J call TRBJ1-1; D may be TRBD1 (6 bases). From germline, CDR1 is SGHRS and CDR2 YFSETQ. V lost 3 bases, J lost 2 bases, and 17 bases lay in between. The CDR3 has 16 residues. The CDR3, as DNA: TGCGCCAGCAGCTCAGATCCCGGGGGGGCCAACACTGAAGCTTTCTTT. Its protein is CASSSDPGGANTEAFF.

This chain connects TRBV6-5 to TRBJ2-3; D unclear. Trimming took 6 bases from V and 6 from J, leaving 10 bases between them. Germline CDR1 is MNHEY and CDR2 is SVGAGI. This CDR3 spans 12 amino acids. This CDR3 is CASSQDVDTQYF. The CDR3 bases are TGTGCCAGCAGCCAGGACGTGGATACGCAGTATTTT.

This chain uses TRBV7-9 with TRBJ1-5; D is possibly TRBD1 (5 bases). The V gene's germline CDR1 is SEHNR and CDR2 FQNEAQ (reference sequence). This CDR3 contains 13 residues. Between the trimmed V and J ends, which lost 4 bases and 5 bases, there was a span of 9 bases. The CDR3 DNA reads TGTGCCAGCAGCTCTGGAGGGGATCAGCCCCAGCATTTT. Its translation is CASSSGGDQPQHF. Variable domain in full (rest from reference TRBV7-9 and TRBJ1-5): DTGVSQNPRHKITKRGQNVTFRCDPISEHNRLYWYRQTLGQGPEFLTYFQNEAQLEKSRLLSDRFSAERPKGSFSTLEIQRTEQGDSAMYLCASSSGGDQPQHFGDGTRLSIL.

CDR3 sequence: CASSDGQGDLTEAFF. As DNA, the CDR3 is TGCGCCAGCAGCGACGGACAGGGGGATCTCACTGAAGCTTTCTTT. V is TRBV5-1 and J is TRBJ1-1; 10 bases are a match to TRBD1. This CDR3 has 15 residues. In germline, CDR1 is SGHRS, CDR2 YFSETQ. J gave up 4 bases and V 4 bases, and 7 bases lay outside the gene matches. Filled out from reference TRBV5-1 and TRBJ1-1, the complete variable domain reads KAGVTQTPRYLIKTRGQQVTLSCSPISGHRSVSWYQQTPGQGLQFLFEYFSETQRNKGNFPGRFSGRQFSNSRSEMNVSTLELGDSALYLCASSDGQGDLTEAFFGQGTRLTVV.

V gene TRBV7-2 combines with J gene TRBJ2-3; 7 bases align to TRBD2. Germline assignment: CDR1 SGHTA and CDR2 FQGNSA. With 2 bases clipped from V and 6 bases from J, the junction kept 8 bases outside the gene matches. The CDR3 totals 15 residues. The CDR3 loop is CASSLRSGGRDTQYF. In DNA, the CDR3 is TGTGCCAGCAGCTTAAGGTCCGGGGGGAGGGATACGCAGTATTTT.

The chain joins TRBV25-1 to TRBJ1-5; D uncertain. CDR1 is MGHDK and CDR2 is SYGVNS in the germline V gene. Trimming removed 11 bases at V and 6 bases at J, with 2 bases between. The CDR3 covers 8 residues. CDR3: CAGQPQHF. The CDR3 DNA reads TGTGCCGGTCAGCCCCAGCATTTT.

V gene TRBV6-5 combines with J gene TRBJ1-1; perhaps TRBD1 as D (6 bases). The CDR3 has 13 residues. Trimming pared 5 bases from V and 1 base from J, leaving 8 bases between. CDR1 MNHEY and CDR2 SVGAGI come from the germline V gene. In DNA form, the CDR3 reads TGTGCCAGCAGTGAAGGGGGGAACACTGAAGCTTTCTTT. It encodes CASSEGGNTEAFF.

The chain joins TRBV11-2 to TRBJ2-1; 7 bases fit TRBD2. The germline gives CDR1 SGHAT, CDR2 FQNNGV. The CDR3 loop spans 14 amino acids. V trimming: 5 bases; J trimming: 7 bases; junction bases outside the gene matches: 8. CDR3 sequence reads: CASSPGLGGNEQFF. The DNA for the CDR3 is TGTGCCAGCAGCCCCGGGCTGGGGGGGAATGAGCAGTTCTTC. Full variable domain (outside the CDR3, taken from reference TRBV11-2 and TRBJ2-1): EAGVAQSPRYKIIEKRQSVAFWCNPISGHATLYWYQQILGQGPKLLIQFQNNGVVDDSQLPKDRFSAERLKGVDSTLKIQPAKLEDSAVYLCASSPGLGGNEQFFGPGTRLTVL.

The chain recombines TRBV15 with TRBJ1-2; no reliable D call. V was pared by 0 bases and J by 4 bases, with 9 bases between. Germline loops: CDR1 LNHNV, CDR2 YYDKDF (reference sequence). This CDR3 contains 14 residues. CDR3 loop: CATSRDHVTYGYTF. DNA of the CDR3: TGTGCCACCAGCAGAGATCACGTAACCTATGGCTACACCTTC.

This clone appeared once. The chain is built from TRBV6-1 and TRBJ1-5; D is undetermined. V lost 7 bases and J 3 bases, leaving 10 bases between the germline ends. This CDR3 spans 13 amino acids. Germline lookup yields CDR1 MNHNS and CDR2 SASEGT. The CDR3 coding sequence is TGTGCCAGCACCCTAGAGTTCAATCAGCCCCAGCATTTT. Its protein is CASTLEFNQPQHF.

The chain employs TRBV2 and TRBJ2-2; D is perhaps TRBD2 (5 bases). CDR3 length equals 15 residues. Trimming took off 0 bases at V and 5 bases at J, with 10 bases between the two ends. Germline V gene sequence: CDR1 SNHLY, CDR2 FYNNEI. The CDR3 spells CASSEAGVGTGELFF. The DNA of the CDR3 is TGTGCCAGCAGTGAAGCGGGAGTGGGAACCGGGGAGCTGTTTTTT.